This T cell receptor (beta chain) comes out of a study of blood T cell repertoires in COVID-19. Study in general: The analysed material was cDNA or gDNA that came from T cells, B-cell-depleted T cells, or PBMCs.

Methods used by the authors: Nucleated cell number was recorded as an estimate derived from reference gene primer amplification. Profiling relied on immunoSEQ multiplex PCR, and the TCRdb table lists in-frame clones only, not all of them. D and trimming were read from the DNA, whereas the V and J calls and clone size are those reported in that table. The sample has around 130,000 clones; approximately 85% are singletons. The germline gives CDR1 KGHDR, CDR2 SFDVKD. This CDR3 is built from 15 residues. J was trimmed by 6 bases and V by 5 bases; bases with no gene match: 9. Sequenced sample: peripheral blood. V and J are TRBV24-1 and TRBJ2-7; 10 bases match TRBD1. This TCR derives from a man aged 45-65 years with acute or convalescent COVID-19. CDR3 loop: CATSAPDRGPGEQYF. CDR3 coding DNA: TGTGCCACCAGTGCCCCCGACAGGGGGCCGGGCGAGCAGTACTTC.